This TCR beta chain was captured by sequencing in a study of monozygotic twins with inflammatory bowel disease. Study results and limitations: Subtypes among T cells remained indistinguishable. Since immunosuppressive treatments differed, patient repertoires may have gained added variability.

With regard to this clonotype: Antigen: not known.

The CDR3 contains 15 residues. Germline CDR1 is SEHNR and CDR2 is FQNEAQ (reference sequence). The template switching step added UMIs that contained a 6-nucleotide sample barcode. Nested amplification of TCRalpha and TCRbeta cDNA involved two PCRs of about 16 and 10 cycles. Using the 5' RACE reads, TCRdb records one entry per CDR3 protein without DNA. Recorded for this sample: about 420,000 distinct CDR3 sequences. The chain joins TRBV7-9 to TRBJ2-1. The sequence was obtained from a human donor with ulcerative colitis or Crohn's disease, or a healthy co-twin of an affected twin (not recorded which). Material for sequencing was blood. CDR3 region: CASSLVIPGTDEQFF.